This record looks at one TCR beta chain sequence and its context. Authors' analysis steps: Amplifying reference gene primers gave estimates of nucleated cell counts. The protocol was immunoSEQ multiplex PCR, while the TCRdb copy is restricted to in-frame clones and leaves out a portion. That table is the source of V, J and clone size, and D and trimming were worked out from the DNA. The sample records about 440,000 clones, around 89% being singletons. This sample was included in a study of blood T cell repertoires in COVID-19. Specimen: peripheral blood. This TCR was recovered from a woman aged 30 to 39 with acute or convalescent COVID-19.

CDR3 nucleotide sequence: TGTGCCAGCAGATTACACCGCGGTGAAGCTTTCTTT. It encodes CASRLHRGEAFF. V usage is TRBV12-3 or TRBV12-4 and J usage is TRBJ1-1; D is ambiguous. Trimming took off 6 bases at V and 7 bases at J, with 12 bases between the two ends. The CDR3 covers 12 residues.